The rows below give T cell receptor beta chains drawn from one sample of a study of blood T cell repertoires in COVID-19. Clones were read by immunoSEQ multiplex PCR, and TCRdb kept only the in-frame ones, dropping some. The data contain about 150,000 clones, around 83% of them singletons. Source material: peripheral blood. These receptors all come from a woman in her fifties or sixties with acute or convalescent COVID-19. The CDR3 runs from the conserved cysteine through the conserved F or W. D genes are given only for firm matches. The size of a clone is reported for some rows only, either as once, few or many, or as a class for expanded clones.

v_call	clone_size	d_call	j_call	cdr3_nt	cdr3_aa
TRBV12-5	NA	NA	TRBJ2-3	TGTGCTAGTGGTTCTTTAGCGGAGAGCACAGATACGCAGTATTTT	CASGSLAESTDTQYF
TRBV18	NA	TRBD2	TRBJ2-7	TGTGCCAGCTCACCCGGCGGGAGGGCCTACGAGCAGTACTTC	CASSPGGRAYEQYF
TRBV5-1	NA	NA	TRBJ1-2	TGCGCCAGCAGCCAAGGCGGGGGGTATGAGAACTATGGCTACACCTTC	CASSQGGGYENYGYTF
TRBV28	NA	NA	TRBJ1-5	TGTGCCAGCTCGGTCGGAGGCAGCAATCAGCCCCAGCATTTT	CASSVGGSNQPQHF
TRBV27	NA	NA	TRBJ1-4	TGTGCCAGCAGTCCGCACGCAGGGAAACTGTTTTTT	CASSPHAGKLFF
TRBV9	NA	TRBD2	TRBJ2-7	TGTGCCAGCAGCGCGTTAGCGGGGAGGTTCTCCGAGCAGTACTTC	CASSALAGRFSEQYF
TRBV29-1	NA	NA	TRBJ1-3	TGCAGCGTCACTTCTGGAAACACCATATATTTT	CSVTSGNTIYF
TRBV2	NA	NA	TRBJ2-3	TGTGCCAGCAGTGAAGCCCCTAGATCAGATACGCAGTATTTT	CASSEAPRSDTQYF
TRBV5-1	once	NA	TRBJ1-1	TGCGCCAGCAGTTTTGACGGGGACACTGAAGCTTTCTTT	CASSFDGDTEAFF
TRBV18	NA	TRBD1	TRBJ1-1	TGTGCCAGCTCCGGACAGGCGAACACTGAAGCTTTCTTT	CASSGQANTEAFF
TRBV28	NA	NA	TRBJ1-2	TGTGCCAGCAGTTTTGGGCCAGGGGAGATTAAAGCTAACTATGGCTACACCTTC	CASSFGPGEIKANYGYTF
TRBV28	once	NA	TRBJ2-7	TGTGCCAGCAGTTTATCGGCAGGGAACCACGAGCAGTACTTC	CASSLSAGNHEQYF
TRBV29-1	NA	TRBD1	TRBJ2-2	TGCAGCGTCGGGACAGGGGCTGGCACCGGGGAGCTGTTTTTT	CSVGTGAGTGELFF
TRBV11-2	NA	TRBD1	TRBJ2-4	TGTGCCAGCAGCTTAACAGGGGCCCAAAACATTCAGTACTTC	CASSLTGAQNIQYF
TRBV14	once	TRBD1	TRBJ1-2	TGTGCCAGCAGCCTAGCCGGGACAGGGGATGACTATGGCTACACCTTC	CASSLAGTGDDYGYTF
TRBV4-1	NA	TRBD2	TRBJ2-1	TGCGCCAGCAGCCAATGGGCTAGCGGGATGGTCCTCAACAATGAGCAGTTCTTC	CASSQWASGMVLNNEQFF